Listed here are 25 T cell receptor beta chains from one sample, sequenced in a study of OX40 agonist ivuxolimab in advanced cancers. This table comes from immunoSEQ multiplex PCR, and its TCRdb copy is limited to in-frame clones, with some not included. The sample holds 95,000 to 150,000 clones, 93% seen once. The sequences come from CD4+ or CD8+ T cells sorted from blood, collected in a trial of the OX40 agonist ivuxolimab. Receptors were obtained from an adult with an advanced solid tumor such as melanoma, head and neck, liver or kidney cancer.

This chain joins TRBV27 and TRBJ2-2; 14 bases match TRBD2. Germline V gives CDR1 MNHEY, CDR2 SMNVEV (reference sequence). This CDR3 is 18 amino acids long. The V segment lost 2 bases and the J segment 1 base; nucleotides outside the gene matches: 3. CDR3 loop: CASSLRGTSGRNTGELFF. CDR3 DNA: TGTGCCAGCAGTTTACGAGGGACTAGCGGGAGGAACACCGGGGAGCTGTTTTTT.

The V and J genes are TRBV30 and TRBJ2-7; 10 positions match TRBD2. The CDR3 totals 16 residues. Germline CDR1 GTSNPN, CDR2 SVGIG (reference sequence). V shed 2 bases and J 0 bases; nucleotides not matched to a gene: 7. CDR3 protein: CAWSSLAGVPSYEQYF. CDR3 DNA: TGTGCCTGGAGTTCTCTAGCGGGGGTCCCCTCCTACGAGCAGTACTTC. The variable domain in full, with the rest retrieved from reference TRBV30 and TRBJ2-7, is SQTIHQWPATLVQPVGSPLSLECTVEGTSNPNLYWYRQAAGRGLQLLFYSVGIGQISSEVPQNLSASRPQDRQFILSSKKLLLSDSGFYLCAWSSLAGVPSYEQYFGPGTRLTVT.

The chain employs TRBV28 and TRBJ1-2; the D gene is possibly TRBD1 (5 bases). The germline gives CDR1 MDHEN, CDR2 SYDVKM. This CDR3 region has 16 residues. V was clipped by 2 bases and J by 0 bases, with 13 bases between them. CDR3 sequence: CASSLRVGGPNYGYTF. CDR3 nucleotides: TGTGCCAGCAGTTTAAGGGTCGGGGGACCTAACTATGGCTACACCTTC.

The chain carries TRBV6-5 and TRBJ2-1; 9 positions agree with TRBD2. The CDR3 consists of 16 residues. CDR1 MNHEY and CDR2 SVGAGI come from the germline V gene. Trimming cost V 0 bases and J 5 bases; bases outside gene matches: 5. The CDR3 DNA reads TGTGCCAGCAGTTACTCTCGGCGGGGGGGGCACAATGAGCAGTTCTTC. Its translation is CASSYSRRGGHNEQFF.

This clone appeared once. The chain uses TRBV18 and TRBJ2-5; a possible D gene is TRBD2 (6 bases). V shed 4 bases and J shed 5 bases, with 11 bases lying between them. The CDR3 is made up of 13 amino acids. CDR1 is KGHSH and CDR2 is LQKENI in the germline V gene. CDR3 coding DNA: TGTGCCAGCTCACTAGGGACTGTGGAGACCCAGTACTTC. Its translation: CASSLGTVETQYF.

This sequence joins TRBV7-2 and TRBJ2-2; 9 nucleotides line up with TRBD1. V shed 5 bases and J 4 bases; nucleotides not matched to a gene: 11. This CDR3 is built from 17 residues. Per the germline V gene, CDR1 is SGHTA and CDR2 is FQGNSA. CDR3 in amino acids: CASSPSGTGTGTGELFF. CDR3 coding DNA: TGTGCCAGCAGCCCCAGTGGGACAGGGACGGGCACCGGGGAGCTGTTTTTT. The full variable domain, rest sourced from reference TRBV7-2 and TRBJ2-2, is GAGVSQSPSNKVTEKGKDVELRCDPISGHTALYWYRQSLGQGLEFLIYFQGNSAPDKSGLPSDRFSAERTGGSVSTLTIQRTQQEDSAVYLCASSPSGTGTGTGELFFGEGSRLTVL.

The J gene is TRBJ2-5, the V gene TRBV5-6, with TRBD2 identical over 11 bases. This CDR3 region has 16 residues. V dropped 3 bases and J dropped 4; count of bases not matched to a gene: 8. Germline V gene lookup returns CDR1 SGHDT and CDR2 YYEEEE. The CDR3 protein is CASSWRSGGAAETQYF. CDR3 bases: TGTGCCAGCAGCTGGCGTAGCGGGGGGGCGGCAGAGACCCAGTACTTC.

This clone is a singleton in its sample. The J gene is TRBJ2-7, the V gene TRBV5-1; 9 bases align to TRBD2. V lost 1 base and J lost 5; bases outside the gene matches: 10. Germline V CDR1 and CDR2: SGHRS, YFSETQ. The CDR3 has 16 residues. CDR3 coding DNA: TGCGCCAGCAGCTTGTCCCCCAGCGGGGGGATCAACGAGCAGTACTTC. Its translation is CASSLSPSGGINEQYF.

J is TRBJ1-3 and V is TRBV6-5; a possible D gene is TRBD1 (6 bases). V lost 5 bases to trimming and J lost 3 bases, with 11 bases between them. Germline V gene sequence: CDR1 MNHEY, CDR2 SVGAGI. The CDR3 is 14 amino acids. CDR3 DNA: TGTGCCAGCAGTCTGGGGACACTTGGAAACACCATATATTTT. Residues: CASSLGTLGNTIYF.

This clone appeared a single time. The chain links TRBV5-4 to TRBJ1-2, with D perhaps TRBD1 (5 bases). CDR1 is SGHNT, CDR2 YYREEE, per germline (reference sequence). Trimming cost V 4 bases and J 0 bases, with 13 bases left between them. The CDR3 runs to 15 residues. CDR3 DNA: TGTGCCAGCAGCCCTGGGACTGCACCTAACTATGGCTACACCTTC. As protein: CASSPGTAPNYGYTF. Supplemented by reference TRBV5-4 and TRBJ1-2, the full variable domain reads ETGVTQSPTHLIKTRGQQVTLRCSSQSGHNTVSWYQQALGQGPQFIFQYYREEENGRGNFPPRFSGLQFPNYSSELNVNALELDDSALYLCASSPGTAPNYGYTFGSGTRLTVV.

This sequence joins TRBV18 and TRBJ1-5, with 12 bases lining up with TRBD1. V lost 2 bases to trimming and J lost 1 base; unmatched junction nucleotides: 6. This CDR3 is built from 18 residues. Germline V CDR1 and CDR2: KGHSH, LQKENI. CDR3 residues: CASSPGTGGLVSNQPQHF. The CDR3 bases are TGTGCCAGCTCACCAGGGACAGGGGGCTTGGTGAGCAATCAGCCCCAGCATTTT.

This chain joins TRBV7-9 and TRBJ1-6; D remains ambiguous. There are 14 residues in the CDR3. V lost 5 bases and J 10 bases, leaving 15 bases between the germline ends. Germline CDR1 and CDR2: SEHNR and FQNEAQ (reference sequence). CDR3 in DNA: TGTGCCAGCAGCCCCCGGCAGGAGAGATCACCCCTCCACTTT. Its translation is CASSPRQERSPLHF.

The V and J genes are TRBV28 and TRBJ1-1; possibly TRBD1 for D (5 bases). The CDR3 loop spans 13 amino acids. The V and J ends lost 8 bases and 6 bases respectively, with 16 bases between them. The germline V gene has CDR1 MDHEN and CDR2 SYDVKM. The CDR3 DNA follows: TGTGCCAGCCTAATGGGACGTTTTGCTGAAGCTTTCTTT. Protein product: CASLMGRFAEAFF.

The gene calls are TRBV10-3 and TRBJ2-7; no clear D. The CDR3 runs to 13 residues. The germline gives CDR1 ENHRY, CDR2 SYGVKD. V was cut by 0 bases and J by 6 bases, with 9 bases left in between. CDR3 sequence: CAISESVRSEQYF. The CDR3, as DNA: TGTGCCATCAGTGAGTCGGTCCGGAGCGAGCAGTACTTC.

The CDR3 protein is CGCGQGSYNSPLHF. In DNA, the CDR3 is TGTGGCTGTGGACAGGGGTCTTATAATTCACCCCTCCACTTT. The chain recombines TRBV19 with TRBJ1-6; 9 bases align to TRBD1. The germline gives CDR1 LNHDA, CDR2 SQIVND (reference sequence). The CDR3 sequence is 14 residues long.

This sequence joins TRBV18 and TRBJ2-2; D unclear. Deletions cut 4 bases from V and 7 bases from J, with 10 bases between. This CDR3 spans 13 amino acids. In germline, CDR1 is KGHSH, CDR2 LQKENI. Here the CDR3 reads CASSRRASGELFF. The CDR3 coding sequence is TGTGCCAGCTCACGAAGAGCGAGCGGGGAGCTGTTTTTT.

The gene calls are TRBV2 and TRBJ1-3; no reliable D call. Germline V gives CDR1 SNHLY, CDR2 FYNNEI. Trimming pared 5 bases from V and 4 bases from J, leaving 9 bases between. The CDR3 is 13 amino acids. The CDR3 DNA reads TGTGCCAGCAGTTTGGGGTCGGGAAACACCATATATTTT. It yields the protein CASSLGSGNTIYF.

The V gene is TRBV18, the J gene TRBJ2-7; 8 positions match TRBD2. The CDR3 length is 16 residues. With 0 bases clipped from V and 2 bases from J, the junction kept 6 bases outside the gene matches. CDR1 is KGHSH and CDR2 is LQKENI in the germline V gene. CDR3: CASSPPAIGRAYEQYF. The CDR3 coding sequence is TGTGCCAGCTCACCACCGGCGATCGGGAGGGCCTACGAGCAGTACTTC.

V and J are TRBV5-1 and TRBJ1-6; 10 bases fit TRBD1. CDR1 SGHRS and CDR2 YFSETQ come from the germline V gene. CDR3 length: 14 residues. V lost 6 bases, J lost 9 bases, and 6 bases stayed unmatched. The CDR3 reads CASTEGQGISPLHF. DNA for the CDR3: TGCGCCAGCACAGAGGGACAGGGGATTTCACCCCTCCACTTT.

The rearrangement links TRBV18 to TRBJ2-3; tentatively, D is TRBD1 (5 bases). Between the trimmed V and J ends, which lost 6 bases and 1 base, there was a span of 5 bases. Germline CDR1 is KGHSH and CDR2 is LQKENI. The CDR3 covers 12 residues. For the CDR3, the DNA is TGTGCCAGCTCGACAGGCACAGATACGCAGTATTTT. This sequence encodes CASSTGTDTQYF.

The V gene is TRBV6-5, the J gene TRBJ2-3; D may be TRBD2 (5 bases). The V end was cut by 5 bases, the J end by 1 base, with 13 bases between. Germline CDR1 and CDR2: MNHEY and SVGAGI. The CDR3 spans 15 residues. CDR3 sequence reads: CASSPGGSRTDTQYF. DNA of the CDR3: TGTGCCAGCAGTCCCGGCGGGTCACGCACAGATACGCAGTATTTT.

The rearrangement joins TRBV5-4 to TRBJ1-2; D is unresolved. V lost 1 base, J lost 5 bases, and 15 bases lay in between. The germline V gene encodes CDR1 SGHNT and CDR2 YYREEE (reference sequence). The CDR3 extends over 15 amino acids. The CDR3 DNA reads as TGTGCCAGCAGCTTGATTGGGGTCCCGGGGTATGGCTACACCTTC. Its translation is CASSLIGVPGYGYTF.

The count of this clone is one. The CDR3 bases are TGTGCCAGCAAACTAGGGGGACTAGCGGGCCCGGACTACGAGCAGTACTTC. Translating gives CASKLGGLAGPDYEQYF. The gene calls are TRBV2 and TRBJ2-7, with 12 bases identical to TRBD2. In germline, CDR1 is SNHLY, CDR2 FYNNEI. The CDR3 contains 17 residues. V was pared by 7 bases and J by 3 bases, with 13 bases of the junction left unmatched.

The rearrangement uses TRBV7-2 and TRBJ1-6; D possibly corresponds to TRBD1 (5 bases). Germline loops: CDR1 SGHTA, CDR2 FQGNSA. V was cut by 0 bases and J by 9 bases, with 15 bases left in between. The CDR3 loop spans 16 amino acids. The CDR3: CASSLAGRSGGSPLHF. CDR3 coding DNA: TGTGCCAGCAGCTTAGCAGGAAGGAGCGGGGGTTCACCCCTCCACTTT.

The chain recombines TRBV7-8 with TRBJ2-4, with 14 nucleotides matching TRBD2. Trimming cost V 4 bases and J 0 bases; bases outside gene matches: 11. This CDR3 region has 20 residues. Germline CDR1 reads SGHVS; CDR2 reads FQNEAQ. The CDR3, as DNA: TGTGCCAGCAGCTCACCGAGGACTAGCGGGGGGACCTTAGCCAAAAACATTCAGTACTTC. It translates to CASSSPRTSGGTLAKNIQYF.